Presented here are 6 T cell receptor beta chains from one specimen sequenced in a study of metastatic and nonmetastatic thyroid tumors. Each patient came to thyroid surgery without any prior treatment (of any kind). TCRdb re-clonotyped the PCR reads via MiXCR. The data contain approximately 40,000 clones, less than 25% of them singletons. The sample taken for sequencing was blood. These receptors came from a female donor with papillary thyroid cancer or a benign thyroid nodule (not recorded which). Some clones in this sample may be carry-over from other donors' samples.

Comments on this clone: Germline is not matched at one junction end, which may reflect a read error. The V and J genes are TRBV6-2 or TRBV6-3 and TRBJ2-1, with TRBD2 matching 10 bases. The CDR3 covers 15 residues. CDR1 and CDR2 from the germline V gene are MNHEY and SVGEGT. The CDR3 DNA reads as TGTGTCAGCAACCAAGCGGGAGGGCCCCACAATGAGCAGTTCTTC. Protein sequence: CVSNQAGGPHNEQFF.

At least ten counts were recorded for this clone. The rearrangement links TRBV5-6 to TRBJ2-7; D gene ambiguous. Germline-derived CDR1 and CDR2 are SGHDT and YYEEEE. The CDR3 has 13 residues. Between the trimmed V and J ends, which lost 4 bases and 6 bases, there was a span of 14 bases. Written as DNA, the CDR3 is TGTGCCAGCAGCCCGGGCCCGGGCTTCGAGCAGTACTTC. It translates to CASSPGPGFEQYF.

This clone was seen repeatedly, ten times or more. The chain couples TRBV24-1 to TRBJ2-5; D is ambiguous. CDR3 size: 14 residues. Trimming left V 4 bases short and J 1 base short, with 9 bases between. The germline V gene encodes CDR1 KGHDR and CDR2 SFDVKD. In nucleotides, the CDR3 is TGTGCCACCAGTGACACCGCAGCCCAAGAGACCCAGTACTTC. Its protein is CATSDTAAQETQYF.

This clone was detected ten times or more. The V gene is TRBV20-1, the J gene TRBJ2-7; no firm D call. This CDR3 is 13 amino acids long. Trimming left V 1 base short and J 0 bases short, with 7 bases between. The V gene's germline CDR1 is DFQATT and CDR2 SNEGSKA (reference sequence). Written as DNA, the CDR3 is TGCAGTGCTAGAGGGAGTAACTCCTACGAGCAGTACTTC. It specifies CSARGSNSYEQYF.

The sample holds a few counts of this clone. The rearrangement uses TRBV5-6 and TRBJ2-2; the D gene could be TRBD1 or TRBD2 (5 bases each). Germline CDR1 SGHDT, CDR2 YYEEEE. V lost 2 bases and J 4 bases, leaving 15 bases between the germline ends. The CDR3 has 16 residues. Here the CDR3 reads CASSFGWGSSTGELFF. The CDR3, as DNA: TGTGCCAGCAGCTTTGGCTGGGGGTCGAGCACCGGGGAGCTGTTTTTT.

As for this clone: A much larger clone sits a single nucleotide away, making a read error possible. J is TRBJ2-3 and V is TRBV5-1, with D perhaps TRBD1 (6 bases). V dropped 5 bases and J dropped 1 base, with 17 bases sitting between them. Germline CDR1 SGHRS, CDR2 YFSETQ. CDR3 size: 16 residues. CDR3 DNA sequence: TGCGCCAGCAGGACAGGTTATGAGTTTCGCACAGATACGCAGTATTTT. It specifies CASRTGYEFRTDTQYF.